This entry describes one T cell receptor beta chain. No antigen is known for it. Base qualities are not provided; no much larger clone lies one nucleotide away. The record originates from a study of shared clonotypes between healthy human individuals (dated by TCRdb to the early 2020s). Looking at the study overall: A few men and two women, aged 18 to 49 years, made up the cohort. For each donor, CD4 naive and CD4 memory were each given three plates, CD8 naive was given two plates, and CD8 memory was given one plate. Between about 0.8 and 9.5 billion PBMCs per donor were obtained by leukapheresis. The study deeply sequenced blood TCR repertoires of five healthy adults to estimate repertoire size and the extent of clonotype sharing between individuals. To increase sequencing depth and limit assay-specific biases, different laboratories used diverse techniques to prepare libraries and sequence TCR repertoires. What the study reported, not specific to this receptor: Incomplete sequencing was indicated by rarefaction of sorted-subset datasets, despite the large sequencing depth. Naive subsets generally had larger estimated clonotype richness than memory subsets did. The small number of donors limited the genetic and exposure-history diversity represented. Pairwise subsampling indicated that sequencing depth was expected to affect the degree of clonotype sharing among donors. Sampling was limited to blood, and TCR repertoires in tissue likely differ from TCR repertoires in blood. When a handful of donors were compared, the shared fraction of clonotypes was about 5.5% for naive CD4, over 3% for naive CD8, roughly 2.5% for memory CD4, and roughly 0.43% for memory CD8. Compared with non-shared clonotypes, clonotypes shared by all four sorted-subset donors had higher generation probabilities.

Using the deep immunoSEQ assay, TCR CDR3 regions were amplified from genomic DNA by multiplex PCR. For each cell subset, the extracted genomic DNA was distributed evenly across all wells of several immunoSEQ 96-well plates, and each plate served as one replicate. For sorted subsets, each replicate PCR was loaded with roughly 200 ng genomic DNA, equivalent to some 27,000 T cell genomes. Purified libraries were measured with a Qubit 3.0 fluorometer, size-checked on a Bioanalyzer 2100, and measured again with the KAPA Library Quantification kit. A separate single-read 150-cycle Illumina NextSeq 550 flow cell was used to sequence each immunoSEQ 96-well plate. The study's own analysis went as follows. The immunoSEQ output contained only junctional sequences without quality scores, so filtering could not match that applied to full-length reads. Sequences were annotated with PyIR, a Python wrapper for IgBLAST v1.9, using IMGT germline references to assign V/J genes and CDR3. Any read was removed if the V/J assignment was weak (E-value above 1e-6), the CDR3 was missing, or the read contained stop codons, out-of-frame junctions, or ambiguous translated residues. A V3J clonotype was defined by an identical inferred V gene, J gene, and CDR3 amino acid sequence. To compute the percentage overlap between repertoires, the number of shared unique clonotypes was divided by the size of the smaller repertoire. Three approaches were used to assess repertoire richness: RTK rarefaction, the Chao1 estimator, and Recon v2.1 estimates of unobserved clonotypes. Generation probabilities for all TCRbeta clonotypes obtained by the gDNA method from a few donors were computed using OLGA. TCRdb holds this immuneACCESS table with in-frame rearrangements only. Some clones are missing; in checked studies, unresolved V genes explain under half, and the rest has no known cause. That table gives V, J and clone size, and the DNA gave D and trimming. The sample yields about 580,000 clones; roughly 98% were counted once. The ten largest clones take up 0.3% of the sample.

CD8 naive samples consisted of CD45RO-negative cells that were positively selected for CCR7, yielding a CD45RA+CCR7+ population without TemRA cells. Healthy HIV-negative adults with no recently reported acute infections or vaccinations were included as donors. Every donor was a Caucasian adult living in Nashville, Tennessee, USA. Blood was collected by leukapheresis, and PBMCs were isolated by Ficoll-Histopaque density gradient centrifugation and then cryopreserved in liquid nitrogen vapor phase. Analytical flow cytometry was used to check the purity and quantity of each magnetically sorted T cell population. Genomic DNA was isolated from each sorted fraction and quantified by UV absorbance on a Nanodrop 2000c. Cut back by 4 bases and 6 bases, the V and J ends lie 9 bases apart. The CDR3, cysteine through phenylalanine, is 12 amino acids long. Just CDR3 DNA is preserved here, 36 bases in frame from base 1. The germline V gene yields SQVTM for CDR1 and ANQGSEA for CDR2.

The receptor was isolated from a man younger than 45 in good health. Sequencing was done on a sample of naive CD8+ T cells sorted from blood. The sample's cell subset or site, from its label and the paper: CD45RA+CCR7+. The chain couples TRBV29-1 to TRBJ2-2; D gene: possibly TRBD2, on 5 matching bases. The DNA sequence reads TGCAGCGTTGTACTAGTAGCCGGGGAGCTGTTTTTT. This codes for CSVVLVAGELFF.